This TCR beta chain was recorded in a study of sequential checkpoint blockade in melanoma (dated by TCRdb to between 2018 and 2021). A note on the overall study: In a 1:1 randomization, patients received either first-line nivolumab then ipilimumab (arm A) or ipilimumab then nivolumab (arm B). DNA from approximately 91 pretreatment melanoma tumor samples was subjected to TCRbeta immunosequencing. About 75% of the matched tumor biopsy pairs taken before and after treatment were from the same lesion. Both trial sequences were followed by maintenance nivolumab. Matched tumor biopsies were taken from about two dozen patients before treatment and at week 13, after single-agent nivolumab (arm A) or ipilimumab (arm B).

TCRbeta CDR3 regions were immunosequenced from genomic DNA with the immunoSEQ Assay. Before high-throughput sequencing, the genomic DNA was amplified using bias-controlled multiplex PCR. As for the original processing: To quantify the absolute abundance of each unique TCRbeta CDR3 region, the sequences were collapsed and filtered. Clonality was defined as 1 minus Pielou's evenness and was calculated using productive rearrangements only. To compute tumor T-cell fraction, TCRbeta template counts were normalized to usable DNA, with usable DNA estimated from several housekeeping genes. A previously published method was used to identify clones with significantly greater frequencies in on-treatment samples than in baseline samples. TCRdb mirrors the immuneACCESS table, restricted to in-frame sequences. Some clones are absent from its copies; in checked studies, under half trace to an unresolved V gene, and the reason for the others is unknown. Clone size and the V and J calls come from that table; the DNA yielded D and trimming. The sample table lists approximately 3,000 clones, approximately 15% of them with a count of one. The top ten clonotypes cover less than 25% of the sample.

The intended sense of this specimen's treatment or condition label: randomized to nivolumab then ipilimumab (arm A) or the reverse (arm B). Prior DNA-damaging chemotherapy had not been received by any trial patient. Samples came from patients with melanoma in CheckMate 064, a randomized, open-label phase II trial of sequential checkpoint blockade. Genomic DNA from formalin-fixed paraffin-embedded (FFPE) tissue samples served as the input for tumor TCR sequencing. Results and caveats for the whole study, not just this receptor: Clinical benefit was about 30 times more likely to be achieved by patients whose tumor T-cell fraction and clonality increased by week 13. The model for predicting response that combines TCR metrics with mutation burden needs to be validated in larger, independent patient cohorts. Within-arm analyses of tumor T-cell fraction were limited by small sample sizes and reduced statistical power. In the nivolumab-first arm (arm A), an association was found between pretreatment tumor TIL clonality and response (P = .04). Tumor T-cell fraction and clonality correlated with PD-L1 staining and CD8+ T-cell counts but not with mutational load.

The germline V gene provides CDR1 SGHNT and CDR2 YENEEA. Compared with germline, V lacks 1 base and J lacks 6 bases; bases without a gene match: 4. Including the terminal cysteine and phenylalanine, the CDR3 comprises 16 residues. Just the 48-base CDR3 DNA is kept, in frame starting at base 1. As a fraction of the sample, this clone is medium-sized (0.01 to 0.1%). Its antigen is still unknown. The sample holds no much larger clone one base away, and base qualities are not on file. The TCR originated in a human donor with melanoma. Sequences were derived from tumor tissue (inferred from file names), sampled from a patient given nivolumab and ipilimumab in sequence. This chain is built from TRBV11-3 and TRBJ2-2, and 11 junctional nucleotides match TRBD2. The sequenced DNA is TGTGCCAGCAGCTTAGTGCGACTAGCGGGGCCCGGGGAGCTGTTTTTT. Its translation is CASSLVRLAGPGELFF. Joined to the reference TRBV11-3 and TRBJ2-2 proteins, this CDR3 gives the full variable domain: EAGVVQSPRYKIIEKKQPVAFWCNPISGHNTLYWYLQNLGQGPELLIRYENEEAVDDSQLPKDRFSAERLKGVDSTLKIQPAELGDSAVYLCASSLVRLAGPGELFFGEGSRLTVL.